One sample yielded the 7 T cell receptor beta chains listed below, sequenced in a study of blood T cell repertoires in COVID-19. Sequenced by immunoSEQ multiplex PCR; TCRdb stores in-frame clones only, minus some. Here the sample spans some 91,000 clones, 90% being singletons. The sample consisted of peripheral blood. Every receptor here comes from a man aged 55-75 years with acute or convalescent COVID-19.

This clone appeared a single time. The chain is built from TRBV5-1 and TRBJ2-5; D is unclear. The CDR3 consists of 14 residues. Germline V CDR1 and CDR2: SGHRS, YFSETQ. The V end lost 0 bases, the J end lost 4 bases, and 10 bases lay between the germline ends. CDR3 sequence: CASSLGGVSETQYF. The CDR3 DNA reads TGCGCCAGCAGCTTGGGTGGAGTATCAGAGACCCAGTACTTC. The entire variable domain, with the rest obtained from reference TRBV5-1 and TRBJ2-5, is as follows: KAGVTQTPRYLIKTRGQQVTLSCSPISGHRSVSWYQQTPGQGLQFLFEYFSETQRNKGNFPGRFSGRQFSNSRSEMNVSTLELGDSALYLCASSLGGVSETQYFGPGTRLLVL.

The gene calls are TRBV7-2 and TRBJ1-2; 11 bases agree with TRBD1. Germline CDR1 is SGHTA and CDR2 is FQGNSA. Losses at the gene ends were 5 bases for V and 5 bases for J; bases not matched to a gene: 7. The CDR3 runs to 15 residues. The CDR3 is CASSPRTGGEYGYTF. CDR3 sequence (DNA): TGTGCCAGCAGCCCCCGGACAGGGGGCGAGTATGGCTACACCTTC.

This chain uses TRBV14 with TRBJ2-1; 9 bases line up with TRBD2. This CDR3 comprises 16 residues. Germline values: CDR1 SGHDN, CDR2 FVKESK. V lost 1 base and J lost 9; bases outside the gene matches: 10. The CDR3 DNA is TGTGCCAGCAGCCAAGTTGGCGGGGGGGCGTTCCGTGAGCAGTTCTTC. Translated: CASSQVGGGAFREQFF.

The CDR3 region is CASSLSQGNTIYF. The DNA of the CDR3 is TGTGCCAGCAGCTTATCACAGGGGAACACCATATATTTT. The chain employs TRBV7-9 and TRBJ1-3; TRBD1 agrees at 7 bases. The CDR3 is made up of 13 amino acids. Per the germline V gene, CDR1 is SEHNR and CDR2 is FQNEAQ (reference sequence). J was trimmed by 7 bases and V by 2 bases; bases with no gene match: 2.

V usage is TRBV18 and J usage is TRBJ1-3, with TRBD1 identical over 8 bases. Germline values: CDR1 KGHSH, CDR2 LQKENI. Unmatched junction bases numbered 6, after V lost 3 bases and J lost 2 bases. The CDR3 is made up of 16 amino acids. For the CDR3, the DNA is TGTGCCAGCTCACCTTTCGACAGGGGCACTGGAAACACCATATATTTT. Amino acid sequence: CASSPFDRGTGNTIYF.

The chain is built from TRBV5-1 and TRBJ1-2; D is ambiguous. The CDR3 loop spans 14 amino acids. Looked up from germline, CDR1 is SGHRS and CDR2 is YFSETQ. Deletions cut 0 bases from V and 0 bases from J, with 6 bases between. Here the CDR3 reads CASSLDTANYGYTF. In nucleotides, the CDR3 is TGCGCCAGCAGCTTGGATACAGCTAACTATGGCTACACCTTC.

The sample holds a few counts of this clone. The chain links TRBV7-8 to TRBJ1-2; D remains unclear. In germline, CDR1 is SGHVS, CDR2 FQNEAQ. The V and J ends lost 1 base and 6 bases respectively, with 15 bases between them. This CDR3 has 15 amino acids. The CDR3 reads CASSLGGSQRDGYTF. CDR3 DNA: TGTGCCAGCAGCTTAGGAGGGAGCCAGAGAGATGGCTACACCTTC.